A selection of T cell receptor beta chains follows, all from one sample in a study of cytomegalovirus exposure and HLA in healthy donors. The table came from immunoSEQ multiplex PCR; TCRdb's copy has only in-frame clones and leaves some out. Here the sample spans about 95,000 clones, about 86% being singletons. Sequencing was performed on PBMCs. Receptors were obtained from a woman in her 70s in good health and CMV-seropositive. The CDR3 runs from the conserved cysteine through the conserved F or W.

CDR3: CASSFGGEGNQPQHF
J: TRBJ1-5
V: TRBV27

CDR3: CASSFGESGEQYF
J: TRBJ2-7
V: TRBV18

CDR3: CASSYGGRGHYEQYF
J: TRBJ2-7
V: TRBV6-6

CDR3: CASSPLEGANTF
J: TRBJ1-2
V: TRBV7-2

CDR3: CASSIVRGMSDGYTF
J: TRBJ1-2
V: TRBV19

CDR3: CASSLGSGTGSSGANVLTF
J: TRBJ2-6
V: TRBV7-9

CDR3: CASSKGPRQGWNTEAFF
J: TRBJ1-1
V: TRBV21-1

CDR3: CASKYPGGTGTQYF
J: TRBJ2-3
V: TRBV27

CDR3: CAWRAGGKNTQYF
J: TRBJ2-3
V: TRBV30

CDR3: CASSSDGYGSEREQFF
J: TRBJ2-1
V: TRBV5-1

CDR3: CASSFGQGSYEQYF
J: TRBJ2-7
V: TRBV5-1

CDR3: CASRAASGNGRNQPQHF
J: TRBJ1-5
V: TRBV19

CDR3: CAWRSQGAGGYTF
J: TRBJ1-2
V: TRBV30

CDR3: CASSPLAGRVNEQFF
J: TRBJ2-1
V: TRBV19